This TCR beta chain was found in a study of tumor-infiltrating lymphocytes in primary liver carcinoma. Study background: Tumors, staged T1-T3 N0M0, spanned 4.2 to 10 cm.

This clonotype was observed a handful of times. Its antigen is unknown. The junction departs from the called germline gene at one end, perhaps through a read error. Study-wide results and limits: It was observed that only about 8-24% of the top clones appeared in every one of the five tumor regions.

CDR3 size: 15 residues. Germline assignment: CDR1 ENHRY and CDR2 SYGVKD. Priming with a constant-region primer yielded TCR beta cDNA from 400 to 500 ng total RNA. Three nested multiplex PCR rounds, a slightly modified ARM-PCR, produced the libraries for TCR beta. TRBV1-TRBV30 forward primers and a C-beta reverse primer were used in the first two PCR rounds, which each ran for around 11 cycles. TCRdb re-derived calls from the multiplex PCR reads in MiXCR, one entry per CDR3 protein. The data contain 95,000 to 150,000 distinct CDR3 sequences, 55% to 75% of them singletons. Bulk tissue was left unsorted, and RNA and DNA were co-extracted from around 18-30 mg of it.

The sample taken for sequencing was liver tumor tissue from sampling region 3. Stated subset: tumor region T3, left-lateral pole. The V and J genes are TRBV10-3 and TRBJ2-2; 11 bases line up with TRBD1. The clonotype was recovered from a woman aged 60-70 years with primary liver carcinoma and hepatitis B virus infection. The CDR3 sequence is CVIRDRGEDTGELFF. The CDR3 nucleotides read TGTGTCATCAGGGACAGGGGGGAGGACACCGGGGAGCTGTTTTTT.